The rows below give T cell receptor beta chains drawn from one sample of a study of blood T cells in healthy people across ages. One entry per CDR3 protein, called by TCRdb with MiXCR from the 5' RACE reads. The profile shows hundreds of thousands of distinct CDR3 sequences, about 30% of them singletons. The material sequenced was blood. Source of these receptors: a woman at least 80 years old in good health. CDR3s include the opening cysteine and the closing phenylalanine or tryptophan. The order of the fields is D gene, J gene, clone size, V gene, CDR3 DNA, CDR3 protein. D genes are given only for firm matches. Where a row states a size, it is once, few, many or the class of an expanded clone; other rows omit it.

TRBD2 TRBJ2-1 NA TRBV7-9 TGTGCCAGCAGCTTAAGCTCTAGCGGGATGCATGAGCAGTTCTTC CASSLSSSGMHEQFF
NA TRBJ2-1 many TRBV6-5 TGTGCCAGCAGCCCCAGAGGCTCCTACAATGAGCAGTTCTTC CASSPRGSYNEQFF
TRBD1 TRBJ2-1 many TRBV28 TGTGCCAGCAGAATCCCCGGACAGGGGGCTGATGAGCAGTTCTTC CASRIPGQGADEQFF
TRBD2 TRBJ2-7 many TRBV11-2 TGTGCCAGCAGCTTCCTTACTAGCGGGGGTCCCACCGAGCAGTACTTC CASSFLTSGGPTEQYF
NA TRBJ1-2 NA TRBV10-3 TGTGCCATCAGTGATCCAAGTCGTAGGGGCTACACCTTC CAISDPSRRGYTF
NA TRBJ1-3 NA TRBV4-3 TGCGCCAGCAGCCAAGTAGTGGGGGGAAACACCATATATTTT CASSQVVGGNTIYF
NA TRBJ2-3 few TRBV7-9 TGTGCCAACAACTCCCTAGGGACGACAGATACGCAGTATTTT CANNSLGTTDTQYF
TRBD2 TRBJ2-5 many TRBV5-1 TGCGCCAGCAGCCGCTCGGTGGGGCTAGCGGGGGAAGAGACCCAGTACTTC CASSRSVGLAGEETQYF
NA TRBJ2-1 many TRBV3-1 TGTGCCAGCAGCCAAGATCCGGCTGGAGGGGGGGCAGGGGATGAGCAGTTCTTC CASSQDPAGGGAGDEQFF
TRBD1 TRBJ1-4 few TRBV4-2 TGTGCCAGCAGCCAAGAACAGGGGGTCCGAGCAACTAATGAAAAACTGTTTTTT CASSQEQGVRATNEKLFF
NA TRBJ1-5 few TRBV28 TGTGCCAGCCTTTCCCCCGGACGGAGGAATCAGCCCCAGCATTTT CASLSPGRRNQPQHF
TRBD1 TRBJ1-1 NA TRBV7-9 TGTGCCAGCAGCACTAGGGACAGCGTCACTGAAGCTTTCTTT CASSTRDSVTEAFF
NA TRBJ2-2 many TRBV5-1 TGCGCCAGCAGTAACCCGAACACCGGGGAGCTGTTTTTT CASSNPNTGELFF
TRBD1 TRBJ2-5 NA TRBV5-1 TGCGCCAGCAGCGACCGGACAGGGGGCCGCGAGACCCAGTACTTC CASSDRTGGRETQYF
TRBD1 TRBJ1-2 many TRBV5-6 TGTGCCAGCAGCTTGAATGGAGGGACAGACTATGGCTACACCTTC CASSLNGGTDYGYTF
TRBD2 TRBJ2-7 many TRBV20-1 TGCAGTGCGCGGGGGGCGGTCTCCTACGAGCAGTACTTC CSARGAVSYEQYF
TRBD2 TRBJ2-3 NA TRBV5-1 TGCGCCAGCAGCTCCTTGACTAGCGGATATACAGATACGCAGTATTTT CASSSLTSGYTDTQYF
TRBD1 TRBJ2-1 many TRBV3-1 TGTGCCAGCAGCCCTAAAAACATGGACAGGACCGTAGGTGAGCAGTTCTTC CASSPKNMDRTVGEQFF
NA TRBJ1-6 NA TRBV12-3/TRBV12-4 TGTGCCAGCAGTTTAGCGAGGCCCTCCCTGGCCCCATCACCCCTCCACTTT CASSLARPSLAPSPLHF
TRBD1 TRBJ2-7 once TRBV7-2 TGTGCCAGCAGCGTCGGGACAGGCCGTTCCTACGAGCAGGACTTC CASSVGTGRSYEQDF
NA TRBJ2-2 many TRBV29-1 TGCAGCGTTTCGTCAGATACCGGGGAGCTGTTTTTT CSVSSDTGELFF
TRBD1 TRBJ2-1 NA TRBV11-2 TGTGCCAGCAGCTTAGAAGGGACAGGCTACAATGAGCAGTTCTTC CASSLEGTGYNEQFF
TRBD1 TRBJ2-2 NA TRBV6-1 TGTGCCAGCAAGAACAGGGGGAACACCGGGGAGCTGTTTTTT CASKNRGNTGELFF
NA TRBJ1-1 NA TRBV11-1 TGTGCCAGCAGCTTAGGACTATCCACTGAAGCTTTCTTT CASSLGLSTEAFF
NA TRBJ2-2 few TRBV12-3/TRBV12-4 TGTGCCAGCAGTTTAGGGGGCCCCAGCACCGGGGAGCTGTTTTTT CASSLGGPSTGELFF
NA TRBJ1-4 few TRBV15 TGTGCCACCAGCACCCAGACCTCGAAACTGTTTTTT CATSTQTSKLFF
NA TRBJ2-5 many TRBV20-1 TGCAGTGCTAGAGATCCGCGACACGAGGAAGAGACCCAGTACTTC CSARDPRHEEETQYF
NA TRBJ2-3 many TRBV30 TGTGCCTGGAGTGTATTGAAGATTTTAGGACAGTCAGATACGCAGTATTTT CAWSVLKILGQSDTQYF
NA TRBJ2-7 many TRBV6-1 TGTGCCAGCACTCAAGGGGATTGGGGACACCGCAGATTTTCCTACGAGCAGTACTTC CASTQGDWGHRRFSYEQYF
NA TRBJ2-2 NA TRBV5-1 TGCGCCAGCAGGTCCTCAGGGACCGCCGGGGAGCTGTTTTTT CASRSSGTAGELFF
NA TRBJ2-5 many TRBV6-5 TGTGCCAGCAGTTACTTGGGGGTTGGGAGGGAGACCCAGTACTTC CASSYLGVGRETQYF
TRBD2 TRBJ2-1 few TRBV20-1 TGCAGTGCTAGAGACCCGGGAGGGCCCTACAATGAGCAGTTCTTC CSARDPGGPYNEQFF
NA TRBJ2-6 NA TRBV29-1 TGCAGCGTTGCGGGGGACTCCAGCTCTGGGGCCAACGTCCTGACTTTC CSVAGDSSSGANVLTF
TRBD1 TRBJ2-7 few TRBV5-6 TGTGCCAGCAGTTATACAGGACAGGGCTCCTACGAGCAGTACTTC CASSYTGQGSYEQYF
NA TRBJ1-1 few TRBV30 TGTGCCTGGAGTGTAACCGGGGTAGCTTTCTTT CAWSVTGVAFF
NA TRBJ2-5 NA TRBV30 TGTGCCTACCAAAGGGGATCTTCGTACCAAGAGACCCAGTACTTC CAYQRGSSYQETQYF
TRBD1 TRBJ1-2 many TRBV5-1 TGCGCCAGCAGCTTGGGTGACAGGGGCCGGGCCTTTAACTATGGCTACACCTTC CASSLGDRGRAFNYGYTF
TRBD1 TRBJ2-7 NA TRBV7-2 TGTGCCAGCAGCCGCCGGGACAGGGAAGCCTACGAGCAGTACTTC CASSRRDREAYEQYF
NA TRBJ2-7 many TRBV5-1 TGCGCCAGCAGCTGGAACCAGGAGACCTACGAGCAGTACTTC CASSWNQETYEQYF